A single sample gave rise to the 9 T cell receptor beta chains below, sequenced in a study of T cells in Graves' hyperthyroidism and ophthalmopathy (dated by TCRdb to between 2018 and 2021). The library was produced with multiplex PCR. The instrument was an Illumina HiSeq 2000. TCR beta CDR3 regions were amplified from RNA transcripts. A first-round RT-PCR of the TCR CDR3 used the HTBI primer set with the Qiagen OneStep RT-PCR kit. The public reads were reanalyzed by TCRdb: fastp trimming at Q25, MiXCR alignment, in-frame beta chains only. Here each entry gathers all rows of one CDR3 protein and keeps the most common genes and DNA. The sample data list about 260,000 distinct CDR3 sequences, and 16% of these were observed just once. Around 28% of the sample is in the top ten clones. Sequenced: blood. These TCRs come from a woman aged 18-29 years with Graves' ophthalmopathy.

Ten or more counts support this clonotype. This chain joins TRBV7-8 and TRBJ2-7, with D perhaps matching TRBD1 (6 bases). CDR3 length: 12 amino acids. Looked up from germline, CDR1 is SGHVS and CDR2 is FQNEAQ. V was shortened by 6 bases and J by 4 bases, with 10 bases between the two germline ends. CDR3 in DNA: TGTGCCAGCAGAGACAGGCATTACGAGCAGTACTTC. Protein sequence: CASRDRHYEQYF.

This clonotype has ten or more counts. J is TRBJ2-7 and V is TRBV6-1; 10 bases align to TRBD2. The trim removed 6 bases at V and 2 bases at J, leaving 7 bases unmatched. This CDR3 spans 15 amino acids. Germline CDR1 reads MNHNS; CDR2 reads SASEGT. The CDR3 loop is CASRGLAGATYEQYF. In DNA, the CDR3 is TGTGCCAGCAGAGGCCTAGCGGGGGCGACCTACGAGCAGTACTTC.

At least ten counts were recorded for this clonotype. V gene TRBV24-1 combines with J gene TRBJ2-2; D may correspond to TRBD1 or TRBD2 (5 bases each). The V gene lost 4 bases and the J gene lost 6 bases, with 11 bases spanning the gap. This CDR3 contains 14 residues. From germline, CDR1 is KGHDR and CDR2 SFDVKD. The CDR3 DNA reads TGTGCCACCAGTGAACCGAGGGGTGCCGGGGAGCTGTTTTTT. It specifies CATSEPRGAGELFF.

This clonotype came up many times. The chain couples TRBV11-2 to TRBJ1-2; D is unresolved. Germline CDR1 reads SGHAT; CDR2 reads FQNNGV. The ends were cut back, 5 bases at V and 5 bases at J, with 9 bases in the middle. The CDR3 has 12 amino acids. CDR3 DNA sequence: TGTGCCAGCAGCCCCCTGACATATGGCTACACCTTC. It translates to CASSPLTYGYTF.

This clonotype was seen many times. The CDR3 DNA reads TGTGCCAGCAGCTTCTGGACTAGCGGAGGGACGGTTGAGACCCAGTACTTC. Amino acids: CASSFWTSGGTVETQYF. This chain connects TRBV5-6 to TRBJ2-5; TRBD2 aligns across 10 bases. Germline-derived CDR1 and CDR2 are SGHDT and YYEEEE. The V and J ends lost 2 bases and 5 bases, in that order; junction bases with no gene match: 12. The CDR3 contains 17 residues.

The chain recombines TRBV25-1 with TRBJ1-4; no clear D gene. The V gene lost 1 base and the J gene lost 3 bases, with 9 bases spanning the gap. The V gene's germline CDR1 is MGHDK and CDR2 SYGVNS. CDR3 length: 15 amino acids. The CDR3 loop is CASSESRYPNEKLFF. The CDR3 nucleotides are TGTGCCAGCAGTGAATCGAGGTATCCTAATGAAAAACTGTTTTTT.

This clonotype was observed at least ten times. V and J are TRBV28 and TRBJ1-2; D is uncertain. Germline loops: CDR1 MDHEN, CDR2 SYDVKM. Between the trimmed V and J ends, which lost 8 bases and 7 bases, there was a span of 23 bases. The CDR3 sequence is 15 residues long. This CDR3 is CASGERRRPPSGYTF. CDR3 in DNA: TGTGCCAGCGGGGAACGACGGCGACCACCGAGTGGCTACACCTTC.

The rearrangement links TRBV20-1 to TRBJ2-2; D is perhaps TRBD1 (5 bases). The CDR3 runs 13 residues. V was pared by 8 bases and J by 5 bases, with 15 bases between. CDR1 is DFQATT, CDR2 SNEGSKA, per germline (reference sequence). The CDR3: CSPYKGQTGELFF. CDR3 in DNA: TGCAGTCCTTACAAGGGGCAAACCGGGGAGCTGTTTTTT.

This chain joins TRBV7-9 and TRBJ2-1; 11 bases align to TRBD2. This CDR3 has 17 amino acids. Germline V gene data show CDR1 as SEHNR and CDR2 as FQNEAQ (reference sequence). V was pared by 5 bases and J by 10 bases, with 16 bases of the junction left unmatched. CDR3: CASSSAGTSGPSREQFF. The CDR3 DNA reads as TGTGCCAGCAGCAGCGCGGGGACTAGCGGACCCTCACGAGAGCAGTTCTTC.